The 3 T cell receptor beta chains given below trace back to one sample, sequenced in a study of cytomegalovirus exposure and HLA in healthy donors. The PCR contained 60 Vbeta and 13 Jbeta primers. The method was immunoSEQ multiplex PCR; TCRdb's version includes in-frame clones alone and lacks a portion of them. The sample consists of just over 95,000 clones, approximately 77% of them appearing once. Sequencing was carried out using PBMCs. Every receptor here comes from a woman aged 40 to 50 in good health and CMV-seronegative.

The chain recombines TRBV4-2 with TRBJ1-5; 10 bases agree with TRBD1. Per the germline V gene, CDR1 is LGHNA and CDR2 is YNFKEQ. CDR3 length equals 16 residues. V lost 4 bases and J lost 11; bases outside the gene matches: 14. CDR3 nucleotides: TGTGCCAGCAGCCTACGGGGGGACAGGGGTGCTAGGTCCCAGCATTTT. It encodes CASSLRGDRGARSQHF.

The chain carries TRBV6-1 and TRBJ1-2; possible D gene TRBD1, 5 bases. Trimming shortened V by 7 bases and J by 7 bases, and 10 bases separated the two germline ends. CDR1 and CDR2 from the germline V gene are MNHNS and SASEGT. The CDR3 has 11 amino acids. The CDR3 DNA reads as TGTGCCAGCACCAGGGACTTTGGCTACACCTTC. It is translated as CASTRDFGYTF.

The chain has TRBV6-4 and TRBJ1-1; weak D call: TRBD1 (5 bases). Germline V gene data show CDR1 as MRHNA and CDR2 as SNTAGT. Trimming pared 0 bases from V and 3 bases from J, leaving 14 bases between. The CDR3 totals 16 residues. The CDR3 region is CASSDSPGGPYTEAFF. CDR3 sequence (DNA): TGTGCCAGCAGTGACTCTCCGGGGGGACCTTACACTGAAGCTTTCTTT.